This note documents a single T cell receptor beta chain sequence. Its specificity is not known. TCRdb's copy holds only in-frame clones and misses some; the assay was immunoSEQ multiplex PCR. The table has over 95,000 clones, about nine tenths seen once. This entry is derived from a study of T cell responses to AZD1222 COVID-19 vaccine. Study information: Doses given second, at about 4 or about 12 weeks, were pooled. Points from the study as a whole: Epitopes outside B.1.351 and B.1.1.7 mutated regions reportedly drew nearly half of spike TCRs.

Germline V gene sequence: CDR1 LGHDT, CDR2 YNNKEL (reference sequence). This CDR3 contains 18 residues. V dropped 0 bases and J dropped 4; count of bases not matched to a gene: 10. The chain uses TRBV3-1 (or the pseudogene TRBV3-2) and TRBJ2-2; 8 positions agree with TRBD1. The input for sequencing was peripheral blood, taken on day 0 of AZD1222 vaccination. This TCR came from an adult in good health. The CDR3 is CASSQEHSGTGPTGELFF. The CDR3 region has the DNA TGTGCCAGCAGCCAAGAACATTCCGGGACAGGACCCACCGGGGAGCTGTTTTTT.